These 29 T cell receptor beta chains were all obtained from the same sample, sequenced in a study of blood T cell repertoires in COVID-19. Assay used: immunoSEQ multiplex PCR; TCRdb lists only in-frame clones, some missing. The sample has roughly 39,000 clones; approximately 86% are singletons. Material: peripheral blood. The origin of the receptors is a woman older than 75 with active COVID-19.

In its sample, this clone was seen a few times. CDR3 amino acids: CASSLSSLRGGYTF. The CDR3 bases are TGTGCCAGCAGCCTGAGTTCCCTCCGGGGGGGCTACACCTTC. The chain combines TRBV6-2 or TRBV6-3 with TRBJ1-2; possible D gene TRBD1, 5 bases. Germline CDR1 reads MNHEY; CDR2 reads SVGEGT. This CDR3 region has 14 residues. V gave up 6 bases and J gave up 8 bases, with 19 bases separating them.

The chain uses TRBV5-1 and TRBJ1-2; 9 bases agree with TRBD1. Germline V gene lookup returns CDR1 SGHRS and CDR2 YFSETQ. The V segment lost 0 bases and the J segment 5 bases; nucleotides outside the gene matches: 2. The CDR3 runs 14 residues. This CDR3 is CASSLEQGAYGYTF. The CDR3 nucleotides read TGCGCCAGCAGCTTGGAACAGGGGGCATATGGCTACACCTTC.

CDR3 residues: CASSWRGIDGELFF. The CDR3 DNA is TGTGCCAGCAGTTGGAGGGGTATTGACGGGGAGCTGTTTTTT. The chain carries TRBV2 and TRBJ2-2; tentative D call: TRBD2 (6 bases). Deletions cut 5 bases from V and 7 bases from J, with 14 bases between. The CDR3 length is 14 residues. Per the germline V gene, CDR1 is SNHLY and CDR2 is FYNNEI. The full variable domain, completed using reference TRBV2 and TRBJ2-2, is EPEVTQTPSHQVTQMGQEVILRCVPISNHLYFYWYRQILGQKVEFLVSFYNNEISEKSEIFDDQFSVERPDGSNFTLKIRSTKLEDSAMYFCASSWRGIDGELFFGEGSRLTVL.

The chain joins TRBV4-1 to TRBJ2-3; 13 bases agree with TRBD2. There are 18 residues in the CDR3. Germline V gene sequence: CDR1 MGHRA, CDR2 YSYEKL. V dropped 5 bases and J dropped 5; count of bases not matched to a gene: 13. The CDR3 loop reads CASSSDRTSGGSQDTQYF. CDR3 DNA sequence: TGCGCCAGCAGCTCAGACCGGACTAGCGGGGGTTCCCAAGATACGCAGTATTTT.

The V gene is TRBV7-3, the J gene TRBJ1-1; weak D call: TRBD1 (5 bases). The V gene's germline CDR1 is SGHTA and CDR2 FQGTGA. V lost 1 base and J lost 1, with 7 bases in between. This CDR3 spans 14 amino acids. The CDR3 nucleotides are TGTGCCAGCAGCTTAAGCAGGGCGAACACTGAAGCTTTCTTT. This encodes CASSLSRANTEAFF.

The V and J genes are TRBV18 and TRBJ2-3; 9 bases fit TRBD1. CDR1 and CDR2 from the germline V gene are KGHSH and LQKENI. This CDR3 contains 15 residues. V lost 8 bases and J lost 4; bases outside the gene matches: 10. The CDR3 here is CASLNDRGASDTQYF. The CDR3 DNA sequence: TGTGCCAGCCTCAATGACAGGGGGGCCTCAGATACGCAGTATTTT.

The chain recombines TRBV18 with TRBJ2-3; D is possibly TRBD2 (6 bases). The V and J ends lost 5 bases and 1 base respectively, with 16 bases between them. From germline, CDR1 is KGHSH and CDR2 LQKENI. The CDR3 consists of 16 residues. The CDR3 is CASSSQGGGGTDTQYF. CDR3 sequence (DNA): TGTGCCAGCTCAAGCCAGGGTGGAGGGGGCACAGATACGCAGTATTTT.

This chain links TRBV30 with TRBJ2-1, with D maybe TRBD2 (5 bases). CDR3 length: 15 amino acids. The germline CDR1 and CDR2 sequences are GTSNPN and SVGIG (reference sequence). The V and J ends lost 0 bases and 7 bases respectively, with 16 bases between them. The CDR3 DNA is TGTGCCTGGAGTGTACACGGGGTGGTTTGGAATGAGCAGTTCTTC. Translating gives CAWSVHGVVWNEQFF.

This chain links TRBV3-1 (or the pseudogene TRBV3-2) with TRBJ1-3; weak D call: TRBD1 (5 bases). CDR1 and CDR2 (germline): LGHDT, YNNKEL (reference sequence). The V end was cut by 3 bases, the J end by 2 bases, with 14 bases between. The CDR3 sequence is 16 residues long. The DNA for the CDR3 is TGTGCCAGCAGCCACGAACCAGGGAAAGCTGGAAACACCATATATTTT. Protein product: CASSHEPGKAGNTIYF.

The rearrangement links TRBV6-2 or TRBV6-3 to TRBJ1-2; D might be TRBD1 (5 bases). Looked up from germline, CDR1 is MNHEY and CDR2 is SVGEGT. Trimming took off 5 bases at V and 4 bases at J, with 8 bases between the two ends. CDR3 length: 12 amino acids. The CDR3 loop reads CASSTGGYGYTF. The CDR3, as DNA: TGTGCCAGCAGTACCGGGGGCTATGGCTACACCTTC.

The gene calls are TRBV5-1 and TRBJ2-7; TRBD1 is a possible D gene (5 bases). V was clipped by 7 bases and J by 0 bases, with 20 bases between them. The CDR3 length is 16 residues. From germline, CDR1 is SGHRS and CDR2 YFSETQ. CDR3 sequence reads: CASRAQAGITSYEQYF. As DNA, the CDR3 is TGCGCCAGCCGGGCTCAGGCAGGGATAACCTCCTACGAGCAGTACTTC. The whole variable domain, filled in from reference TRBV5-1 and TRBJ2-7, reads KAGVTQTPRYLIKTRGQQVTLSCSPISGHRSVSWYQQTPGQGLQFLFEYFSETQRNKGNFPGRFSGRQFSNSRSEMNVSTLELGDSALYLCASRAQAGITSYEQYFGPGTRLTVT.

The gene calls are TRBV28 and TRBJ2-7; TRBD2 matches 9 bases. CDR3 size: 16 residues. Germline CDR1 is MDHEN and CDR2 is SYDVKM. The junction had 14 bases not matched to a gene; V was cut back by 7 bases and J by 4 bases. CDR3: CASIDLGRGGRYEQYF. CDR3 sequence (DNA): TGTGCCAGCATCGACTTGGGGCGGGGGGGCCGGTACGAGCAGTACTTC.

The rearrangement links TRBV19 to TRBJ1-5; no clear D. The CDR3 runs to 15 residues. V lost 3 bases to trimming and J lost 0 bases, with 9 bases between them. CDR1 and CDR2 (germline): LNHDA, SQIVND (reference sequence). The CDR3 DNA is TGTGCCAGTAGTATGCGGCAGACTAGCAATCAGCCCCAGCATTTT. Translating gives CASSMRQTSNQPQHF. The entire variable domain, with the rest obtained from reference TRBV19 and TRBJ1-5, is as follows: DGGITQSPKYLFRKEGQNVTLSCEQNLNHDAMYWYRQDPGQGLRLIYYSQIVNDFQKGDIAEGYSVSREKKESFPLTVTSAQKNPTAFYLCASSMRQTSNQPQHFGDGTRLSIL.

This clone was picked up one time. The chain links TRBV2 to TRBJ2-3; no firm D call. Trimming took 5 bases from V and 2 from J, leaving 11 bases between them. Germline V gene sequence: CDR1 SNHLY, CDR2 FYNNEI. The CDR3 has 14 residues. The CDR3 DNA is TGTGCCAGCAGTCTATACCAACTCACAGATACGCAGTATTTT. Translated, it gives CASSLYQLTDTQYF.

Only a few counts were recorded for this clone. The chain has TRBV7-2 and TRBJ1-1; 8 bases map to TRBD1. This CDR3 contains 14 residues. Germline CDR1 and CDR2: SGHTA and FQGNSA. Trimming at V came to 4 bases and at J to 5 bases, leaving 6 bases not matched to a gene. This CDR3 reads CASSSQGARTEAFF. Written as DNA, the CDR3 is TGTGCCAGCAGCTCGCAGGGGGCGAGAACTGAAGCTTTCTTT. The entire variable domain, with the rest obtained from reference TRBV7-2 and TRBJ1-1, is as follows: GAGVSQSPSNKVTEKGKDVELRCDPISGHTALYWYRQSLGQGLEFLIYFQGNSAPDKSGLPSDRFSAERTGGSVSTLTIQRTQQEDSAVYLCASSSQGARTEAFFGQGTRLTVV.

J is TRBJ1-2 and V is TRBV7-2; possible D gene TRBD1, 5 bases. The germline V gene has CDR1 SGHTA and CDR2 FQGNSA. The CDR3 is 15 amino acids. V was cut by 3 bases and J by 6 bases, with 17 bases left in between. The CDR3 region has the DNA TGTGCCAGCAGCTTCTCCCAACGGGGGGAGGATGGCTACACCTTC. Amino acids: CASSFSQRGEDGYTF.

CDR3: CASSLSLNEQYF. As DNA, the CDR3 is TGTGCCAGCAGCCTAAGCCTAAACGAGCAGTACTTC. This chain links TRBV6-2 or TRBV6-3 with TRBJ2-7; no definite D call. Trimming removed 6 bases at V and 5 bases at J, with 11 bases between. The CDR3 extends over 12 amino acids. Germline V gives CDR1 MNHEY, CDR2 SVGEGT.

The chain carries TRBV30 and TRBJ1-3; D remains unclear. This CDR3 has 13 amino acids. Germline assignment: CDR1 GTSNPN and CDR2 SVGIG (reference sequence). V was clipped by 0 bases and J by 4 bases, with 7 bases between them. The CDR3 is CAWSVNSGNTIYF. CDR3 in DNA: TGTGCCTGGAGTGTGAACAGCGGAAACACCATATATTTT.

This chain links TRBV28 with TRBJ1-5, with D tentatively TRBD1 (6 bases). The CDR3 runs to 18 residues. V was clipped by 7 bases and J by 0 bases, with 22 bases between them. CDR1 and CDR2 (germline): MDHEN, SYDVKM. The CDR3 here is CASTLLMTGHYSNQPQHF. The CDR3 coding sequence is TGTGCCAGCACCCTCCTAATGACAGGACATTATAGCAATCAGCCCCAGCATTTT.

CDR3 DNA: TGTGCCAGCAGCTTATTCCGCGCTAGCGGGCGGGACACCGGGGAGCTGTTTTTT. This gives the protein CASSLFRASGRDTGELFF. The chain has TRBV7-9 and TRBJ2-2; 8 bases are shared with TRBD2. There are 18 residues in the CDR3. Germline trimming cut 2 bases from V and 3 bases from J; bases unmatched to any gene: 11. Per the germline V gene, CDR1 is SEHNR and CDR2 is FQNEAQ (reference sequence).

The chain carries TRBV5-4 and TRBJ1-2, with TRBD1 as a possible D gene (5 bases). Deletions cut 5 bases from V and 2 bases from J, with 13 bases between. The CDR3 totals 14 residues. Germline V gene data show CDR1 as SGHNT and CDR2 as YYREEE (reference sequence). Written as DNA, the CDR3 is TGTGCCAGCAGGCAGGAGGGGCAGAACTATGGCTACACCTTC. Translated: CASRQEGQNYGYTF.

The chain combines TRBV3-1 (or the pseudogene TRBV3-2) with TRBJ1-4, with no clear D. V dropped 0 bases and J dropped 0 bases, with 8 bases sitting between them. Germline V gene sequence: CDR1 LGHDT, CDR2 YNNKEL (reference sequence). The CDR3 totals 16 residues. DNA of the CDR3: TGTGCCAGCAGCCAAGAACGGAGGGCAACTAATGAAAAACTGTTTTTT. It is translated as CASSQERRATNEKLFF.

This sequence joins TRBV6-1 and TRBJ2-1; no reliable D call. Trimming shortened V by 2 bases and J by 16 bases, and 18 bases separated the two germline ends. Germline V lookup: CDR1 MNHNS, CDR2 SASEGT. This CDR3 contains 13 residues. The CDR3 bases are TGTGCCAGCAGTGAAATGCGACTGCATTTACGTTTCTTC. This gives the protein CASSEMRLHLRFF.

V is TRBV28 and J is TRBJ2-3; D perhaps matches TRBD2 (7 bases). CDR3 length: 14 residues. Germline V gene sequence: CDR1 MDHEN, CDR2 SYDVKM. Trimming cost V 4 bases and J 2 bases, with 10 bases left between them. CDR3 amino acids: CASSWGGATDTQYF. DNA for the CDR3: TGTGCCAGCAGTTGGGGGGGGGCCACAGATACGCAGTATTTT.

This chain links TRBV3-1 (or the pseudogene TRBV3-2) with TRBJ1-4, with D unclear. The CDR3 runs to 14 residues. V was trimmed by 2 bases and J by 7 bases, leaving 11 bases between them. Germline assignment: CDR1 LGHDT and CDR2 YNNKEL (reference sequence). CDR3 sequence: CASSQRSAGEKLFF. As DNA, the CDR3 is TGTGCCAGCAGCCAAAGGTCCGCGGGTGAAAAACTGTTTTTT.

The chain couples TRBV6-4 to TRBJ2-3, with 7 bases that match TRBD1. The CDR3 has 14 amino acids. Germline-derived CDR1 and CDR2 are MRHNA and SNTAGT. Germline trimming cut 4 bases from V and 2 bases from J; bases unmatched to any gene: 3. The DNA for the CDR3 is TGTGCCAGCAGTGCCACAGGGGCCACAGATACGCAGTATTTT. It encodes CASSATGATDTQYF.

This clone was seen a few times. This chain links TRBV27 with TRBJ1-2; tentative D call: TRBD1 (5 bases). The CDR3 loop spans 13 amino acids. V shed 3 bases and J shed 2 bases, with 7 bases lying between them. Germline V gene data show CDR1 as MNHEY and CDR2 as SMNVEV (reference sequence). The CDR3 sequence is CASSFRANYGYTF. The CDR3 nucleotides are TGTGCCAGCAGTTTCAGGGCCAACTATGGCTACACCTTC.

The chain couples TRBV25-1 to TRBJ1-1; D uncertain. Per the germline V gene, CDR1 is MGHDK and CDR2 is SYGVNS. The CDR3 loop spans 13 amino acids. Trimming removed 5 bases at V and 0 bases at J, with 7 bases between. The CDR3 here is CASSRELNTEAFF. The CDR3 DNA reads as TGTGCCAGCAGTAGAGAACTGAACACTGAAGCTTTCTTT.

The genes are TRBV10-1 and TRBJ2-3; 8 bases match TRBD2. This CDR3 has 14 residues. V lost 5 bases, J lost 6 bases, and 7 bases stayed unmatched. Germline V gene lookup returns CDR1 WNHNN and CDR2 SYGVQD (reference sequence). The CDR3, as DNA: TGCGCCAGCAGTCCGGGGGGGGCCCCCGATACGCAGTATTTT. It encodes CASSPGGAPDTQYF.